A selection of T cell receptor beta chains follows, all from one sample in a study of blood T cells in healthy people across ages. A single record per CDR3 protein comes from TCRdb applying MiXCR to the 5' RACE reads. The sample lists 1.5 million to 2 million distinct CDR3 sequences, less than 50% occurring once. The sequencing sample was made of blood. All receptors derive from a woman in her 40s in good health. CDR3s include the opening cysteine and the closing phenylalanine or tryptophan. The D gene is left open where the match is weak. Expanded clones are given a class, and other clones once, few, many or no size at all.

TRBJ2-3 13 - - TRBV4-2 CASSQDQSDTQYF TGTGCCAGCAGCCAAGATCAATCAGATACGCAGTATTTT
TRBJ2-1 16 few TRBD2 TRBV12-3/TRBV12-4 CASSPRLAGGGHEQFF TGTGCCAGCAGTCCACGACTAGCGGGGGGCGGCCATGAGCAGTTCTTC
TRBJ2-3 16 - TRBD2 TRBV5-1 CASSAGLHASTDTQYF TGCGCCAGCAGCGCGGGACTACATGCTAGCACAGATACGCAGTATTTT
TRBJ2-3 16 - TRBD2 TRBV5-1 CASSLTSGATTDTQYF TGCGCCAGCAGCTTGACTAGCGGGGCAACGACGGATACGCAGTATTTT
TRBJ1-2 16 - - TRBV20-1 CSAPRDNAGFNYGYTF TGCAGTGCTCCTAGAGATAACGCGGGCTTCAACTATGGCTACACCTTC
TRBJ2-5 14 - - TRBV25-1 CASSDKEYQETQYF TGTGCCAGCAGTGACAAGGAGTACCAAGAGACCCAGTACTTC
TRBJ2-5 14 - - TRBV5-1 CASSWLGRGETQYF TGCGCCAGCAGCTGGTTGGGACGCGGGGAGACCCAGTACTTC
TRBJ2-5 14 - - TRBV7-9 CASSLHGAQETQYF TGTGCCAGCAGCTTGCACGGCGCTCAAGAGACCCAGTACTTC
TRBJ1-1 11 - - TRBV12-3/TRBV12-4 CASTPVGEAFF TGTGCCAGCACCCCGGTGGGGGAAGCTTTCTTT
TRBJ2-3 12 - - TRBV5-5 CASSRQRATQYF TGTGCCAGCAGCCGACAGCGGGCGACGCAGTATTTT